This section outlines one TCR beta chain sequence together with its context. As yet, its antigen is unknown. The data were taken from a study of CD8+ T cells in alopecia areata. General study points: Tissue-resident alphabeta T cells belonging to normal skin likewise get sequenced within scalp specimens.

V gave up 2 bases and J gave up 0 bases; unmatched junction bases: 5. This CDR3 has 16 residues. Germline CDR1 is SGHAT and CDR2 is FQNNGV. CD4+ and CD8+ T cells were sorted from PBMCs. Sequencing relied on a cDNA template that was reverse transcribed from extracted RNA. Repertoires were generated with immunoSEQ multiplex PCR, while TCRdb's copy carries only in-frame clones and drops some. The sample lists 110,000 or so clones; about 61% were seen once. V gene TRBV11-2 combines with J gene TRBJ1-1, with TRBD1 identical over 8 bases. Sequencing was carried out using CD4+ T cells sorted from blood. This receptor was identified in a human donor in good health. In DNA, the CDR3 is TGTGCCAGCAGCTTATCAGGGGGCGGTTTGAACACTGAAGCTTTCTTT. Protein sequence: CASSLSGGGLNTEAFF.